The 23 T cell receptor beta chains below come from one sample, sequenced in a study of shared clonotypes between healthy human individuals. The method was immunoSEQ multiplex PCR; TCRdb's version includes in-frame clones alone and lacks a portion of them. The sample includes hundreds of thousands of clones, just over 75% of them seen just once. Sequenced material: PBMCs. These receptors all come from a woman aged 40 to 55 in good health. Some clones in this sample may be carry-over from other donors' samples.

The chain carries TRBV5-1 and TRBJ1-5, with a possible D match to TRBD1 (5 bases). This CDR3 region has 15 residues. Germline assignment: CDR1 SGHRS and CDR2 YFSETQ. V was shortened by 0 bases and J by 5 bases, with 12 bases between the two germline ends. This chain's CDR3 is CASSLDVGGHQPQHF. The CDR3 DNA reads TGCGCCAGCAGCTTGGACGTGGGGGGTCATCAGCCCCAGCATTTT.

The genes are TRBV27 and TRBJ2-3; TRBD2 might be the D (7 bases). The CDR3 loop spans 15 amino acids. V was cut by 0 bases and J by 4 bases, with 11 bases left in between. From germline, CDR1 is MNHEY and CDR2 SMNVEV (reference sequence). The CDR3 here is CASSLSRGPSDTQYF. CDR3 sequence (DNA): TGTGCCAGCAGTTTATCGCGGGGGCCGTCAGATACGCAGTATTTT.

The V call is TRBV11-3, the J call TRBJ2-5; 7 bases match TRBD2. The germline V gene has CDR1 SGHNT and CDR2 YENEEA. The CDR3 extends over 16 amino acids. The CDR3 nucleotides are TGTCCGCCCAGCCTGGGGGGACTAAGCTACCAAGAGACCCAGTACTTC. Encoded protein: CPPSLGGLSYQETQYF.

This clone was detected many times. The identical CDR3 is also encoded by other nucleotide sequences in the sample. This CDR3 is CASSQESPAGGPYEQYF. The CDR3 DNA reads TGTGCCAGCAGCCAAGAAAGCCCAGCGGGAGGGCCCTACGAGCAGTACTTC. The chain is built from TRBV4-2 and TRBJ2-7, with 10 positions matching TRBD2. Germline values: CDR1 LGHNA, CDR2 YNFKEQ. The CDR3 sequence is 17 residues long. J gave up 2 bases and V 0 bases, and 7 bases lay outside the gene matches.

CDR3 amino acids: CASSLVVGVLYNEQFF. For the CDR3, the DNA is TGTGCCAGCAGCTTAGTAGTGGGAGTGCTGTACAATGAGCAGTTCTTC. The chain links TRBV7-6 to TRBJ2-1; the D gene is possibly TRBD2 (5 bases). The CDR3 has 16 residues. V dropped 1 base and J dropped 4 bases, with 14 bases sitting between them. Germline loops: CDR1 SGHVS, CDR2 FNYEAQ.

Details on this clone: One end of the junction does not line up with germline, which may come from a read error. The V and J genes are TRBV6-5 and TRBJ2-7; D gene ambiguous. CDR1 MNHEY and CDR2 SVGAGI come from the germline V gene. The CDR3 is made up of 13 amino acids. The CDR3 sequence is CASSYRASHEQYF. In DNA form, the CDR3 reads TGTGCCAGCAGTTACAGGGCCTCCCACGAGCAGTACTTC.

This clone was observed a handful of times. The chain employs TRBV2 and TRBJ2-5; 10 bases line up with TRBD2. The J segment lost 0 bases and the V segment lost 6 bases, leaving 1 base of the junction unmatched. This CDR3 is 14 amino acids long. CDR1 is SNHLY, CDR2 FYNNEI, per germline. CDR3 residues: CASRLAGYQETQYF. CDR3 DNA: TGTGCCAGCAGACTAGCGGGGTACCAAGAGACCCAGTACTTC.

This chain uses TRBV6-6 with TRBJ1-3; perhaps TRBD1 as D (6 bases). Germline CDR1 reads MNHNY; CDR2 reads SVGAGI (reference sequence). CDR3 length: 14 amino acids. Deletions cut 7 bases from V and 0 bases from J, with 10 bases between. CDR3: CASTGGFSGNTIYF. The CDR3 DNA follows: TGTGCCAGCACGGGGGGCTTCTCTGGAAACACCATATATTTT.

The rearrangement links TRBV7-7 to TRBJ2-1, with 7 bases that match TRBD2. Unmatched junction bases numbered 7, after V lost 4 bases and J lost 4 bases. The CDR3 runs to 15 residues. Germline assignment: CDR1 SSHAT and CDR2 FNYEAQ (reference sequence). CDR3 sequence: CASSSLAVGYNEQFF. As DNA, the CDR3 is TGTGCCAGCAGCTCCCTAGCGGTAGGATACAATGAGCAGTTCTTC. The full variable domain, its missing parts supplied by reference TRBV7-7 and TRBJ2-1, is GAGVSQSPRYKVTKRGQDVTLRCDPISSHATLYWYQQALGQGPEFLTYFNYEAQPDKSGLPSDRFSAERPEGSISTLTIQRTEQRDSAMYRCASSSLAVGYNEQFFGPGTRLTVL.

The gene calls are TRBV27 and TRBJ2-2; possible D gene TRBD1, 5 bases. Germline CDR1 is MNHEY and CDR2 is SMNVEV (reference sequence). The CDR3 is made up of 14 amino acids. Trimming took off 5 bases at V and 0 bases at J, with 7 bases between the two ends. The CDR3, as DNA: TGTGCCAGCAGTATACAGGCGAACACCGGGGAGCTGTTTTTT. Its translation: CASSIQANTGELFF.

V gene TRBV7-9 combines with J gene TRBJ2-1; D is unclear. V was cut by 0 bases and J by 7 bases, with 7 bases left in between. CDR1 and CDR2 (germline): SEHNR, FQNEAQ (reference sequence). This CDR3 is 13 amino acids long. CDR3 DNA sequence: TGTGCCAGCAGCTTAGCGCTTGAGAATGAGCAGTTCTTC. Its protein is CASSLALENEQFF.

This clone was found a few times. This rearrangement joins TRBV11-2 to TRBJ2-1; tentatively, D is TRBD2 (5 bases). V dropped 6 bases and J dropped 6 bases, with 18 bases sitting between them. Germline CDR1 and CDR2: SGHAT and FQNNGV. CDR3 length: 15 amino acids. CDR3 residues: CASRIIGRRGNEQFF. The CDR3 nucleotides read TGTGCCAGCAGGATAATAGGACGTCGGGGCAATGAGCAGTTCTTC.

The chain carries TRBV2 and TRBJ2-1, with a possible D match to TRBD2 (5 bases). V shed 7 bases and J shed 3 bases, with 16 bases lying between them. CDR1 and CDR2 (germline): SNHLY, FYNNEI. This CDR3 spans 15 amino acids. This chain's CDR3 is CASTDTRGYYNEQFF. The DNA of the CDR3 is TGTGCCAGCACCGACACTCGAGGGTACTACAATGAGCAGTTCTTC.

CDR3 sequence: CASSLTGAEQYF. Written as DNA, the CDR3 is TGTGCCAGCAGCTTGACAGGGGCCGAGCAGTACTTC. This chain connects TRBV11-1 to TRBJ2-7; 8 bases are a match to TRBD1. The CDR3 length is 12 residues. V gave up 3 bases and J gave up 6 bases; unmatched junction bases: 1. From germline, CDR1 is SGHAT and CDR2 FQDESV (reference sequence).

This rearrangement joins TRBV28 to TRBJ1-5; maybe TRBD1 (5 bases). The germline CDR1 and CDR2 sequences are MDHEN and SYDVKM. The CDR3 contains 17 residues. Between the trimmed V and J ends, which lost 6 bases and 2 bases, there was a span of 20 bases. The CDR3 coding sequence is TGTGCCAGCAGCGCTCCGGGACTACCCGTGGGCAATCAGCCCCAGCATTTT. The encoded protein is CASSAPGLPVGNQPQHF.

Turning to this clone: This sample also contains other DNA sequences that code for the same CDR3. CDR3 bases: TGTGCCAGCAGTTCACCGGGACAGGGGTCCTACGAGCAGTACTTC. As protein: CASSSPGQGSYEQYF. The chain combines TRBV28 with TRBJ2-7, with 10 nucleotides matching TRBD1. V dropped 4 bases and J dropped 1; count of bases not matched to a gene: 4. Germline V CDR1 and CDR2: MDHEN, SYDVKM. The CDR3 sequence is 15 residues long.

The V gene is TRBV5-8, the J gene TRBJ2-2, with D uncertain. In germline, CDR1 is SGHTS, CDR2 YDEGEE. The CDR3 loop spans 14 amino acids. Trimming stripped 1 base from V and 3 bases from J, with 7 bases between. The CDR3 protein is CASSLLGDTGELFF. CDR3 DNA: TGTGCCAGCAGCTTGCTTGGGGACACCGGGGAGCTGTTTTTT. Full variable domain (missing parts from reference TRBV5-8 and TRBJ2-2): EAGVTQSPTHLIKTRGQQATLRCSPISGHTSVYWYQQALGLGLQFLLWYDEGEERNRGNFPPRFSGRQFPNYSSELNVNALELEDSALYLCASSLLGDTGELFFGEGSRLTVL.

The V gene is TRBV9, the J gene TRBJ2-7; 10 nucleotides align to TRBD2. The CDR3 totals 14 residues. The V gene's germline CDR1 is SGDLS and CDR2 YYNGEE. Unmatched junction bases numbered 4, after V lost 3 bases and J lost 4 bases. This CDR3 reads CASSASSGGYEQYF. The CDR3 DNA sequence: TGTGCCAGCAGCGCGTCTAGCGGGGGATACGAGCAGTACTTC.

This clone qualifies as medium-sized. This CDR3 is also generated by other DNA sequences in the sample. The chain joins TRBV6-4 to TRBJ2-1; no clear D gene. The CDR3 totals 15 residues. The V end was cut by 4 bases, the J end by 1 base, with 11 bases between. CDR1 is MRHNA, CDR2 SNTAGT, per germline. CDR3: CASSVEPESYNEQFF. DNA for the CDR3: TGTGCCAGCAGTGTTGAACCAGAGTCCTACAATGAGCAGTTCTTC.

V gene TRBV5-1 combines with J gene TRBJ2-3; D is ambiguous. In germline, CDR1 is SGHRS, CDR2 YFSETQ. The CDR3 has 15 amino acids. V was trimmed by 0 bases and J by 4 bases, leaving 12 bases between them. This chain's CDR3 is CASSLANKVADTQYF. The CDR3 region has the DNA TGCGCCAGCAGCTTGGCCAATAAGGTCGCAGATACGCAGTATTTT.

This clone appeared once. A far more abundant clone sits one base away, making this likely a read error. Because the CDR3 is missing its conserved closing phenylalanine or tryptophan, this is likely a read error. This chain uses TRBV6-4 with TRBJ2-2; unclear D gene. Germline CDR1 MRHNA, CDR2 SNTAGT. V lost 3 bases, J lost 6 bases, and 8 bases lay in between. This CDR3 region has 13 residues. In nucleotides, the CDR3 is TGTGCCAGCAGTGAAAGGGATGCCGGGGAGCTGTTTCTT. This encodes CASSERDAGELFL.

A word on this clone: Other DNA sequences in the same sample also yield this CDR3. The rearrangement joins TRBV5-1 to TRBJ2-2; D remains ambiguous. V lost 0 bases, J lost 5 bases, and 5 bases lay in between. This CDR3 comprises 13 residues. Germline values: CDR1 SGHRS, CDR2 YFSETQ. In DNA form, the CDR3 reads TGCGCCAGCAGCTTGGGTGGGACCGGGGAGCTGTTTTTT. Translated: CASSLGGTGELFF.

V and J are TRBV30 and TRBJ2-3; TRBD1 is a possible D gene (5 bases). The V gene's germline CDR1 is GTSNPN and CDR2 SVGIG (reference sequence). With 3 bases removed from V and 6 bases from J, the gap between germline ends came to 16 bases. The CDR3 spans 14 residues. Here the CDR3 reads CAWSPTGPGDTQYF. For the CDR3, the DNA is TGTGCCTGGAGCCCGACTGGCCCAGGGGATACGCAGTATTTT.